This TCR beta chain was profiled in a study of blood T cell repertoires in COVID-19. In the original analysis: Scientists estimated how many nucleated cells there were by amplifying reference gene primers. This table comes from immunoSEQ multiplex PCR, and its TCRdb copy is limited to in-frame clones, with some not included. That table gives V, J and clone size, and the DNA gave D and trimming. The data hold about 87,000 clones, with about 87% observed a single time. The CDR3 runs to 16 residues. The germline V gene has CDR1 MDHEN and CDR2 SYDVKM. V was clipped by 3 bases and J by 0 bases, with 12 bases between them.

The chain couples TRBV28 to TRBJ1-3, with D hard to call. This clonotype was sampled from an elderly man with acute or convalescent COVID-19. Sequencing was performed on peripheral blood. Here the CDR3 DNA reads TGTGCCAGCAGTTTTGGAGGAGGCCACTCTGGAAACACCATATATTTT. This translates into CASSFGGGHSGNTIYF.